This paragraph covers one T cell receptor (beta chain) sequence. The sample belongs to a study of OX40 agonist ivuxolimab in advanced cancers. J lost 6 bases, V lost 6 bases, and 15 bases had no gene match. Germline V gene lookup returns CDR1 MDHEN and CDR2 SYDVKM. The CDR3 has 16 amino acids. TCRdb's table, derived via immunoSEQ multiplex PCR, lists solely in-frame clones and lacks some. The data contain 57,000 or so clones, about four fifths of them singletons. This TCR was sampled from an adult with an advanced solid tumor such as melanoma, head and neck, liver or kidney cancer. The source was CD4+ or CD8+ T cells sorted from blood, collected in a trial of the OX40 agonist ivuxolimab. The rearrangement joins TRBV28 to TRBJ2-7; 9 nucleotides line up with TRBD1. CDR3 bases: TGTGCCAGCAGGGGGAACACCGGGACAGGGTATCGCGAGCAGTACTTC. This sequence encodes CASRGNTGTGYREQYF.